This TCR beta chain was profiled in a study of graft-versus-host responses after intestinal transplantation (TCRdb year 2021). Broadly, across the study: The transplants that recipients received were multivisceral, liver-intestinal, or isolated intestinal. Donor T cell macrochimerism was defined as a peak of at least 4% donor T cells among recipient peripheral blood mononuclear cells. The cohort enrolled approximately 24 intestinal transplant recipients, one of whom was a retransplant, and a few patients without pretransplant specimens were excluded. To identify alloreactive clones, pre-transplant mixed lymphocyte reaction products were sequenced and then compared with unstimulated pre-transplant donor and recipient T cells. Bulk TCR-beta CDR3 sequencing was used to track graft-versus-host and host-versus-graft alloreactive T cell clones in the graft, circulation and bone marrow after intestinal transplantation. Rather than being sequenced by the commercial service, samples from a few later patients were sequenced in-house on an Illumina MiSeq and processed with MiXCR. Every recipient was given anti-thymocyte globulin induction, then maintenance tacrolimus and steroids for about three years. Points the paper makes about the study in general: Conclusions were limited by the relatively low number and heterogeneity of intestinal transplant patients. GvH clones were detected in recipient bone marrow, and some of these GvH clones were observed earlier in ileal mucosa or blood, consistent with an intestinal mucosal origin. Early after transplant, declines in HvG clones were associated with peak levels of circulating GvH clones. High GvH to HvG T cell clonal ratios were observed in the allografts of patients with donor T cell macrochimerism.

The intended sense of this specimen's time point label: cells obtained before transplantation from donor or recipient. CD3+CD4+ and CD3+CD8+ populations were FACS-sorted from unstimulated pre-transplant donor and recipient cells taken from spleen or lymph nodes. Preparation of the library involved the immunoSEQ multiplex PCR assay. For most patients, genomic DNA was isolated with the Qiagen DNeasy Blood and Tissue Kit and shipped frozen to Adaptive Biotechnologies for TCR sequencing. For most patients, high-throughput TCR-beta CDR3 sequencing of genomic DNA was performed by Adaptive Biotechnologies. Regarding the original processing steps: TCR sequencing data were retrieved from Adaptive's ImmunoSEQ software for more than 15 patients, whereas a few other patients were processed with MiXCR and VDJtools. CD4 versus CD8 sorting errors were corrected by removing sequences found in both subsets at a frequency ratio below 5:1. CDR3 nucleotide sequences shared between donor and recipient were removed because the origin of such sequences could not be assigned. Alloreactive clones required at least 2-fold expansion over unstimulated cells and minimum CFSE-low frequency of 0.002% (template counts) or 0.001% (read counts). Mappable clones were those detected in sequenced pre-transplant spleen, lymph node, or MLR CFSE-low populations of the donor or recipient. The cumulative frequency of alloreactive clones was calculated as a percentage of all sequences, weighted by copy number. TCRdb re-hosts the immuneACCESS table, in-frame sequences only. Its copies lack some clones; in the studies checked, an unresolved V gene accounts for under half of them, and the cause for the rest is not known. V, J and clone size are taken as reported in that table, and D and trimming were inferred from the DNA itself. This sample is represented by around 100,000 clones; 91% of them were singletons. In total, the top ten clones hold about 0.18% of the sample.

A remark on this clone: Its specific antigen is unknown. Nothing much larger sits one base from this clone, and base qualities are not available.

Sequences MGHRA (CDR1) and YSYEKL (CDR2) are obtained from the germline V gene. After removal of 1 base from V and 5 bases from J, the junction retains 6 bases not matched to a gene. The CDR3 covers 15 residues, taking in both the cysteine and the phenylalanine. Of the read, only the CDR3 DNA is kept; its 45 bases are in frame from base 1. The sample in question was unstimulated CD4+ T cells sorted from spleen or lymph node cells, obtained before transplant. The TCR originated in a human donor who was the organ donor for an intestinal transplant. This receptor chain uses TRBV4-1 and TRBJ2-3, and TRBD2 matches 7 of the central bases. The nucleotides are TGCGCCAGCAGCCAAGTCCTAGCGGTGAAAGATACGCAGTATTTT. This sequence encodes CASSQVLAVKDTQYF.